The 7 T cell receptor beta chains below were found in one sample sequenced in a study of T-cell reconstitution after alpha-beta-depleted transplantation in children. Construction of the TCRbeta library involved unique molecular identifiers. TCRdb fed the PCR reads into MiXCR, producing one record per CDR3 protein. The top ten clones hold approximately 4.1% of a sample with over 550,000 distinct CDR3 sequences, approximately 10% of them seen once. Source: PBMCs from the stem cell graft donor, taken from the stem cell graft. The receptors were gathered from a human donor who donated a stem cell graft to a child with acute myeloid leukemia.

This clonotype was counted only a few times. This chain links TRBV14 with TRBJ2-1, with D perhaps TRBD1 (5 bases). V lost 1 base, J lost 8 bases, and 9 bases lay in between. From germline, CDR1 is SGHDN and CDR2 FVKESK. The CDR3 runs to 13 residues. The CDR3 bases are TGTGCCAGCAGCCAAGTAAGGGGCCATGAGCAGTTCTTC. This codes for CASSQVRGHEQFF.

The chain links TRBV6-2 or TRBV6-3 to TRBJ2-1, with a tentative D call TRBD2 (10 bases). This CDR3 is built from 23 residues. V dropped 0 bases and J dropped 1 base, with 31 bases sitting between them. Germline V gene data show CDR1 as MNHEY and CDR2 as SVGEGT. The CDR3 DNA reads as TGTGCCAGCAGTTACTCTCGGGACAGGGTCCGTTGGGCTAGCGGGGGATCCTACAATGAGCAGTTCTTC. Translation: CASSYSRDRVRWASGGSYNEQFF.

This clonotype was detected a few times. The DNA of the CDR3 is TGTGCCAGCAGCACGAACAGGGGCCCGTACCAAGAGACCCAGTACTTC. Translating gives CASSTNRGPYQETQYF. The rearrangement links TRBV7-9 to TRBJ2-5; TRBD1 agrees at 7 bases. The V segment lost 5 bases and the J segment 0 bases; nucleotides outside the gene matches: 9. Germline CDR1 SEHNR, CDR2 FQNEAQ (reference sequence). The CDR3 spans 16 residues.

The gene calls are TRBV4-2 and TRBJ2-2; no firm D call. The germline V and J ends were trimmed by 0 bases and 5 bases, with 10 bases remaining between them. CDR1 is LGHNA, CDR2 YNFKEQ, per germline. This CDR3 spans 15 amino acids. The CDR3 DNA reads TGTGCCAGCAGCCAAGAGTGGCTCGCAACCGGGGAGCTGTTTTTT. It is translated as CASSQEWLATGELFF.

This clonotype was observed a few times. The V and J genes are TRBV21-1 and TRBJ2-3; TRBD2, the D gene given by the table, was not confirmed from the DNA. TRBV21-1 is flagged as a pseudogene. The CDR3 loop spans 19 amino acids. The CDR3 region has the DNA TGTGCCAGCAGCAAAAAGTCGACTAGCGGGTGGGGGGGCACAGATACGCAGTATTTT. It specifies CASSKKSTSGWGGTDTQYF.

This clonotype showed up just a few times. The genes are TRBV3-1 and TRBJ1-1; 7 bases match TRBD1. The J segment lost 0 bases and the V segment lost 4 bases, leaving 5 bases of the junction unmatched. Per the germline V gene, CDR1 is LGHDT and CDR2 is YNNKEL (reference sequence). The CDR3 extends over 15 amino acids. The chain's CDR3 is CASSPLTGLNTEAFF. Here the CDR3 DNA reads TGTGCCAGCAGCCCTTTGACAGGGCTGAACACTGAAGCTTTCTTT.

There are a few counts of this clonotype. This sequence joins TRBV7-9 and TRBJ2-7; D is unresolved. Germline V lookup: CDR1 SEHNR, CDR2 FQNEAQ (reference sequence). The CDR3 loop spans 13 amino acids. Trimming took 2 bases from V and 2 from J, leaving 7 bases between them. The CDR3 bases are TGTGCCAGCAGCTTATCCAACGCCTACGAGCAGTACTTC. Residues: CASSLSNAYEQYF.